This T cell receptor beta chain was sequenced in a study of graft-versus-host responses after intestinal transplantation. About the research overall: Transplant types were multivisceral, liver-intestinal, or isolated intestinal. Tacrolimus plus steroids were given to all recipients for about 3 years, preceded by anti-thymocyte globulin induction.

Concerning this clone: Its antigen is unidentified.

Study-wide results and limits: In recipient marrow, GvH clones were found, and some appeared first in ileum or blood. Graft-donor T cell macrochimerism in patients accompanied high graft-versus-host to host-versus-graft clonal ratios in allografts.

Clones were read by immunoSEQ multiplex PCR, and TCRdb kept only the in-frame ones, dropping some. The sample has tens of thousands of clones; about 95% are singletons. The source was unstimulated CD8+ T cells sorted from spleen or lymph node cells, collected before transplant. The sequence came from a human donor who was the organ donor for an intestinal transplant.

DNA of the CDR3: TGCGCCAGCAGCCAATCGACGGGGGGTGCGGGACAGGGAACAGATACGCAGTATTTT. The encoded protein is CASSQSTGGAGQGTDTQYF. The chain is built from TRBV4-1 and TRBJ2-3; TRBD1 agrees at 9 bases. The CDR3 length is 19 residues. The germline V gene has CDR1 MGHRA and CDR2 YSYEKL. With V trimmed by 2 bases and J by 3 bases, 15 bases remained unmatched.